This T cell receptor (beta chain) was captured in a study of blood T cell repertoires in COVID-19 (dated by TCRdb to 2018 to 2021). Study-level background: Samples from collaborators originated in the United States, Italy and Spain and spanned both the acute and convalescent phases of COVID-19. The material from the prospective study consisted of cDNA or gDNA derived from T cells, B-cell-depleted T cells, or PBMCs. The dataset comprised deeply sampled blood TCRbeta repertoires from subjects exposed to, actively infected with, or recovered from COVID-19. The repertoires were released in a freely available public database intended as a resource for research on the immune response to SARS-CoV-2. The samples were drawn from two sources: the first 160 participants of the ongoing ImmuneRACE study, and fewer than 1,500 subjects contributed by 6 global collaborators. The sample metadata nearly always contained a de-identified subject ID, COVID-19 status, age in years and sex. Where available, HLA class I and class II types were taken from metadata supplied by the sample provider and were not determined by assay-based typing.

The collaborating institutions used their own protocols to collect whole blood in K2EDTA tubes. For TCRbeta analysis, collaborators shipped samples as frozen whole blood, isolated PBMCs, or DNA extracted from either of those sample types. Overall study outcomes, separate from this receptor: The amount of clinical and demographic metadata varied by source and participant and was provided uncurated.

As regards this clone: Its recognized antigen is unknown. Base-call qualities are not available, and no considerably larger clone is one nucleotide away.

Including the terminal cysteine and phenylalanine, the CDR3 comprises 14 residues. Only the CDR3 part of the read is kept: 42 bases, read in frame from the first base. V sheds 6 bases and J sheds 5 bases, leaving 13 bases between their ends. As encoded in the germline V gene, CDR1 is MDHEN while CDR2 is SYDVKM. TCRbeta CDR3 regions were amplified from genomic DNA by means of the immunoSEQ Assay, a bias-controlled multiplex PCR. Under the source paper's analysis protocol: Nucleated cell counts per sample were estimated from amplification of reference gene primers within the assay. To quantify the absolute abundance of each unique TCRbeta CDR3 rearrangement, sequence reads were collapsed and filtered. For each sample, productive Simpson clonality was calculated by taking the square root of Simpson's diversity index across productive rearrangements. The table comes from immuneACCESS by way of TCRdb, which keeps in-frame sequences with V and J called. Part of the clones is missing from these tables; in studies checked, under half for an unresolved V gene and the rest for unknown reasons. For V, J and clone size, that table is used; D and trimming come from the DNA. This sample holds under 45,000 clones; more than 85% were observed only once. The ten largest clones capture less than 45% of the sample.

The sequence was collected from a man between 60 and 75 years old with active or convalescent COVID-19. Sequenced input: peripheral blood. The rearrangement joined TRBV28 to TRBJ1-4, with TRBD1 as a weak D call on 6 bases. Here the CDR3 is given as CASSFGTPNEKLFF. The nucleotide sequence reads TGTGCCAGCAGCTTCGGGACACCAAATGAAAAACTGTTTTTT.